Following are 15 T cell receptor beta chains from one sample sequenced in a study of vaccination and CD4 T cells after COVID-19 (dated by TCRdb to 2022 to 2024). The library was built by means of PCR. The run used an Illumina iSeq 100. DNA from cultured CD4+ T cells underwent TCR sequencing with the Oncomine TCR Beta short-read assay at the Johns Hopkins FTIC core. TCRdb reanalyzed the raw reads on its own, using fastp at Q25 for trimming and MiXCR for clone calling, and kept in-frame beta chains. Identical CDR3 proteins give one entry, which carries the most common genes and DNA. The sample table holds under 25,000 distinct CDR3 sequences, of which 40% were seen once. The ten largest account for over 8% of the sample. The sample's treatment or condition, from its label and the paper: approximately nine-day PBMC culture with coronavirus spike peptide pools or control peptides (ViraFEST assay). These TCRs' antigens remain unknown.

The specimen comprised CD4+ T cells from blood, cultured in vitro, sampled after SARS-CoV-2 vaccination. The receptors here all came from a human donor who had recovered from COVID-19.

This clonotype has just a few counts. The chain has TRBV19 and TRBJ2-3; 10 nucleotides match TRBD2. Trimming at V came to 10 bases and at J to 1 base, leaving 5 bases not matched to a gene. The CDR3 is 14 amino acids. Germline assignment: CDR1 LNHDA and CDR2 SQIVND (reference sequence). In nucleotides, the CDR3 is TGTGCCACCTCAACTAGCGGGGGCACAGATACGCAGTATTTT. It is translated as CATSTSGGTDTQYF.

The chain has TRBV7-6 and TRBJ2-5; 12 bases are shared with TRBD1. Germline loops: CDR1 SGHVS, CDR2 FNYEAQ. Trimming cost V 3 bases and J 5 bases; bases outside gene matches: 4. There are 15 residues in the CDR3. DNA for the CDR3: TGTGCCAGCAGCTTCGGGACAGGGGGCCGTGAGACCCAGTACTTC. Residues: CASSFGTGGRETQYF.

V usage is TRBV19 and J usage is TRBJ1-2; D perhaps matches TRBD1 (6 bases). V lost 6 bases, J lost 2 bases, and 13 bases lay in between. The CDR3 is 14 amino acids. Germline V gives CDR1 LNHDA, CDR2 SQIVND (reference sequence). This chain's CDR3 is CASRGTSPNYGYTF. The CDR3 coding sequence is TGTGCCAGTAGGGGGACATCGCCAAACTATGGCTACACCTTC.

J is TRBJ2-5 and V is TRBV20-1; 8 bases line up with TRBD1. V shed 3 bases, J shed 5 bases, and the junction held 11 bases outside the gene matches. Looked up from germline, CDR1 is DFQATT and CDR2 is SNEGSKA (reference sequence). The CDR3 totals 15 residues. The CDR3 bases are TGCAGTGCTAGGCCACGGGACAGGATTATGGAGACCCAGTACTTC. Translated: CSARPRDRIMETQYF.

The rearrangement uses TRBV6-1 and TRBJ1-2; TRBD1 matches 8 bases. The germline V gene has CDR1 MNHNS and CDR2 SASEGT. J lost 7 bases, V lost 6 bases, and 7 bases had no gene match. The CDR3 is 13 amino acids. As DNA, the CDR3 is TGTGCCAGCAGACAGGGGGGGAGGAGTGGCTACACCTTC. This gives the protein CASRQGGRSGYTF.

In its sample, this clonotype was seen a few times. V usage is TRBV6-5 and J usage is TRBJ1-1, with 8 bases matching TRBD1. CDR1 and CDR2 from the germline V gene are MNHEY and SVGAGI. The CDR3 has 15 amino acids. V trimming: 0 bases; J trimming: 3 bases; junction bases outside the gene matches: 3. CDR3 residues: CASSYSTTGDTEAFF. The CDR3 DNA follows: TGTGCCAGCAGTTACTCGACGACAGGGGACACTGAAGCTTTCTTT.

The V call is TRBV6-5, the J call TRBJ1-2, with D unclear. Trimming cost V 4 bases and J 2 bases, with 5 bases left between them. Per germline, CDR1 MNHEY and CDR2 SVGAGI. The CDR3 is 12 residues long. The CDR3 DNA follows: TGTGCCAGCAGTTCCGGCAACTATGGCTACACCTTC. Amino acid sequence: CASSSGNYGYTF.

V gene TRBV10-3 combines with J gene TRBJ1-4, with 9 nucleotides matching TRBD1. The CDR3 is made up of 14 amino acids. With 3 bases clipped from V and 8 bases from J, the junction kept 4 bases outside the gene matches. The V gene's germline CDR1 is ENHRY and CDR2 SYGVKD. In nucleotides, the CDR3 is TGTGCCATCAGTGAACAGGGGGCACGGGAAAAACTGTTTTTT. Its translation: CAISEQGAREKLFF.

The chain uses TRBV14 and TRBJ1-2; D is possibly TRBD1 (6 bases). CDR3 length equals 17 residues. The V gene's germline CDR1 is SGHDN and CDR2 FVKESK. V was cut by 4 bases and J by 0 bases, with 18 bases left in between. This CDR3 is CASSPRDNVPSNYGYTF. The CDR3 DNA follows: TGTGCCAGCAGCCCCCGGGACAACGTCCCTTCTAACTATGGCTACACCTTC.

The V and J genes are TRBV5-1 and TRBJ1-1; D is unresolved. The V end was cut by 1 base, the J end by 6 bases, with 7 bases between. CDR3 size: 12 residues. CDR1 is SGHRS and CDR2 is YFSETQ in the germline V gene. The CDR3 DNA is TGCGCCAGCAGCTTGCCAGCTCCTGAAGCTTTCTTT. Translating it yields CASSLPAPEAFF.

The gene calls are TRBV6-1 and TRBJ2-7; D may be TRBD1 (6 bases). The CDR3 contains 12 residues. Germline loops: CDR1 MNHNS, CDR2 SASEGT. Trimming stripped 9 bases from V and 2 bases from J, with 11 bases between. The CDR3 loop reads CASSKGAYEQYF. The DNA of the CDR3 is TGTGCCAGTTCTAAGGGGGCCTACGAGCAGTACTTC.

The CDR3 sequence: CASRSAYRNTIYF. The CDR3 nucleotides read TGTGCCAGCAGGTCAGCGTACAGAAACACCATATATTTT. The chain is built from TRBV2 and TRBJ1-3; D is unclear. The CDR3 runs to 13 residues. Looked up from germline, CDR1 is SNHLY and CDR2 is FYNNEI. With 6 bases removed from V and 5 bases from J, the gap between germline ends came to 11 bases. Looking up the rest from reference TRBV2 and TRBJ1-3 gives the full variable domain: EPEVTQTPSHQVTQMGQEVILRCVPISNHLYFYWYRQILGQKVEFLVSFYNNEISEKSEIFDDQFSVERPDGSNFTLKIRSTKLEDSAMYFCASRSAYRNTIYFGEGSWLTVV.

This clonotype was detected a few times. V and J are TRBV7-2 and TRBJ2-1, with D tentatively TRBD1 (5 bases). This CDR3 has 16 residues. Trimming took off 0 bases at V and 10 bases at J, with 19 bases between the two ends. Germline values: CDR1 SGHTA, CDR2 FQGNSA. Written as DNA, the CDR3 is TGTGCCAGCAGCTTAGCTTTCATGGACATGGGTGCCGAGCAGTTCTTC. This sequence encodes CASSLAFMDMGAEQFF.

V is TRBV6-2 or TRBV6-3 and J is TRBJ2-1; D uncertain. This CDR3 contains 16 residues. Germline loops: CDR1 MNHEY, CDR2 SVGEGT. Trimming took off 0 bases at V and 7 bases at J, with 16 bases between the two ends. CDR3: CASSYSGRPGYNEQFF. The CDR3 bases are TGTGCCAGCAGTTACTCGGGAAGGCCAGGCTATAATGAGCAGTTCTTC.

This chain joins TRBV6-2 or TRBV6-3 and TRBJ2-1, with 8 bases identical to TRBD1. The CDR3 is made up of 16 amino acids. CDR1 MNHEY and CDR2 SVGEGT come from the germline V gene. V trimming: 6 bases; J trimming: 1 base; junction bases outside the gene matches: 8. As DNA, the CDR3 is TGTGCCAGCAGACCGTCAGGGGGCAGGTCCTACAATGAGCAGTTCTTC. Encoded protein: CASRPSGGRSYNEQFF.